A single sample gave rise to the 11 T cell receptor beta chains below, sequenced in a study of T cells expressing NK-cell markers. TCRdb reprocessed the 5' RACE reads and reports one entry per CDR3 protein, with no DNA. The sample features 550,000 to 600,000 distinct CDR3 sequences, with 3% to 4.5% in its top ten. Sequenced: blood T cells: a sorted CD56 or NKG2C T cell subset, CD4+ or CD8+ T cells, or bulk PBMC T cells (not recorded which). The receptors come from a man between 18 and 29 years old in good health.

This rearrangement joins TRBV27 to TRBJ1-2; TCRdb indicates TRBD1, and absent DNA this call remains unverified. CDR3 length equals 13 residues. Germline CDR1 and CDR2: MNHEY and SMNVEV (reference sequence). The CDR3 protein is CASSETTGVGYTF.

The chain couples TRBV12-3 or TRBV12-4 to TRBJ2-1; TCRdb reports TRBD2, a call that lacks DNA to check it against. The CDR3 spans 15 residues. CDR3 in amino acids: CASSTSGRPYNEQFF.

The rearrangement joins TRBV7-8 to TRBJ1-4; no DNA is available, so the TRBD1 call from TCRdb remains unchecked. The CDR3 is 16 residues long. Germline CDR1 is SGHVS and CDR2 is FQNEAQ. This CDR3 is CASSLADRGLLEKLFF.

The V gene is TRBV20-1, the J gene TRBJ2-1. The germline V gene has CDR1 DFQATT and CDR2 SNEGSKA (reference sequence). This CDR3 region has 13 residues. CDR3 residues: CSAAPTRPNEQFF.

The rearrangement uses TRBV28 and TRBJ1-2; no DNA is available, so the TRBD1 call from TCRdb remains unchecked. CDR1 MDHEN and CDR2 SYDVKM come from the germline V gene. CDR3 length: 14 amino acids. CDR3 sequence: CASSYRTVAHGYTF.

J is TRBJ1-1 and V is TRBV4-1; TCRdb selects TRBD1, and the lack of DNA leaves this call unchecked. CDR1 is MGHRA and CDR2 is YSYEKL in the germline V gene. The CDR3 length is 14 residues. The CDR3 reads CASSPTQGARIAFF.

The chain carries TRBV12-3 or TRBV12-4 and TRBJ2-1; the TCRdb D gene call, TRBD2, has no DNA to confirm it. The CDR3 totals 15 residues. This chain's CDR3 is CASSLREGIYNEQFF.

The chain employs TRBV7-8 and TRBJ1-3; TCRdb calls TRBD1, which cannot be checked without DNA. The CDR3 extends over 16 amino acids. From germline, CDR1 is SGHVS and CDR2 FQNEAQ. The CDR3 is CASSPWTVISGNTIYF.

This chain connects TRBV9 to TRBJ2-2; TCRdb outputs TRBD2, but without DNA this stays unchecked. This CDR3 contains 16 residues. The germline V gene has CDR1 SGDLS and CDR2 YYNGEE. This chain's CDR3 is CASSVGPGLNTGELFF.

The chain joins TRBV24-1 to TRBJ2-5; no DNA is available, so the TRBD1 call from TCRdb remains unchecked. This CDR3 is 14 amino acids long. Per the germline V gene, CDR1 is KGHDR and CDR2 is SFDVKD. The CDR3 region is CATSDPFKGETQYF.

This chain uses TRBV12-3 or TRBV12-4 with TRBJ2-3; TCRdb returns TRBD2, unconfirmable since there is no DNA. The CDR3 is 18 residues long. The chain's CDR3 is CASSLGGGNSGGWDTQYF.